The text below deals with one T cell receptor (beta chain). The specificity of this receptor is unknown. No per-base quality is available; no much larger clone lies one base away. TCRbeta CDR3 regions were sequenced with the immunoSEQ Assay. After extraction, genomic DNA underwent amplification by bias-controlled multiplex PCR, followed by high-throughput sequencing. As for how the authors treated the data: To quantify the absolute abundance of every unique TCRbeta CDR3 region, sequences were collapsed and filtered. T cell fraction was estimated by normalization of TCRbeta template counts to usable DNA, with usable DNA being measured through amplification of reference genes present in all nucleated cells. Repertoire TCRs were annotated as SARS-CoV-2-specific when V gene, CDR3 amino acid sequence and J gene were exactly matched to a known reactive TCR set. The reference SARS-CoV-2 TCR set was obtained from MIRA and was filtered for enrichment in COVID-19-positive ImmuneCODE repertoires, whereby public or cross-reactive TCRs were removed. Based on the MIRA antigens, annotated TCRs were further analysed at the level of specific ORF or position within ORF. Breadth was defined as the number of annotated unique rearrangements divided by the total number of unique productive rearrangements, and depth was defined as the summed frequency of the annotated unique rearrangements. Two-sided Wilcoxon rank-sum tests were used to compare TCR breadth between groups. TCRdb obtained this table from immuneACCESS and retained in-frame rearrangements with V and J assigned. These tables miss some clones; where compared with another copy, unresolved V genes account for less than half of the shortfall, and the remainder is unexplained. V and J calls and clone size are copied from that table; D and trimming were computed from the DNA. Present in this sample are roughly 380,000 clones, roughly 84% of which were seen just once. The ten largest clones take up about 3.5% of the sample.

Read against the paper, the sample's treatment or condition label means: 19 received Ad26.COV2.S at low or high dose, single or two shots; five or six received placebo; per-sample allocation not given. For vaccine and placebo recipients, repertoires were sequenced using samples collected on day 63 after the first injection. Cohort 1b enrolled roughly 25 adults aged 18-55 years at a single site in Boston, USA, between 29 July and 7 August 2020. Ad26.COV2.S was a replication-incompetent adenovirus type 26 vector that expressed a prefusion-stabilized SARS-CoV-2 spike protein derived from the original Wuhan strain. The germline ends are 9 bases apart after V is trimmed by 3 bases and J by 4 bases. The CDR3, cysteine through phenylalanine, is 13 amino acids long. Only the CDR3 part of the read is kept: 39 bases, read in frame from the first base. The data are from a study of Ad26.COV2.S vaccination and SARS-CoV-2 variants (dated by TCRdb to about 2021). With respect to the entire study: Vaccine-arm donors came from COV1001, a multicentre, randomized, double-blind, placebo-controlled phase I-IIa trial of Ad26.COV2.S in healthy adults. Investigators remained blinded to trial group allocation during experiments and outcome assessment. Sequencing of the TCRbeta repertoire served to evaluate the specificity and breadth of SARS-CoV-2-reactive T cell receptors following Ad26.COV2.S vaccination. Ad26.COV2.S was administered intramuscularly at a dose of 5x10^10 or 1x10^11 viral particles, either as one shot or as two shots given 56 days apart. Trial participants were randomized into five groups of five, in which low-dose or high-dose Ad26.COV2.S was given once or twice, or placebo was given on both occasions. The TCR-sequenced set comprised roughly 30 samples: around 20 Ad26.COV2.S vaccine recipients, 5 placebo recipients and 8 SARS-CoV-2 convalescent individuals.

Results and caveats for the whole study, not just this receptor: Vaccine and placebo recipients had comparable non-spike TCR breadth, which fits with the vaccine containing only spike. According to the authors, total T cell responses may have been underestimated by the TCR breadth and depth analyses. Comparing responses between vaccine doses or regimens was not something the study was powered to do. After vaccination, spike-specific CD8+ and CD4+ T cell responses were reported to show substantial breadth. Ad26.COV2.S recipients had higher spike-specific TCR breadth than placebo recipients (P = 0.0014).

The sequence derives from a person aged 18-60 years who received the Ad26.COV2.S COVID-19 vaccine or a placebo. The receptor chain draws on TRBV12-3 or TRBV12-4 and TRBJ2-5, and possibly TRBD2, on 5 matching bases. Here the sequenced sample was peripheral blood, taken in a trial of Ad26.COV2.S vaccine versus placebo. The CDR3 region: CASSFRDSETQYF. The nucleotide sequence reads as follows: TGTGCCAGCAGTTTTCGGGATTCAGAGACCCAGTACTTC.